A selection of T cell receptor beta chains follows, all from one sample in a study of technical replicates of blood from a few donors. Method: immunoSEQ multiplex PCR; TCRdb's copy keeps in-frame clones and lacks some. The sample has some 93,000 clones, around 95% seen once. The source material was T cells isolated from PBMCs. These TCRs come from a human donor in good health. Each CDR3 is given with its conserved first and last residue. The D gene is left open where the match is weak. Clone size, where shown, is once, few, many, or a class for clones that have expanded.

CDR3aa: CASSYGQGGTEAFF; CDR3nt: TGTGCCAGCAGCTACGGACAGGGTGGCACTGAAGCTTTCTTT; abundance: .; v_gene: TRBV13; j_gene: TRBJ1-1; d_gene: TRBD1
CDR3aa: CASSGTGAIYYGYTF; CDR3nt: TGTGCCAGCAGTGGGACAGGGGCGATATACTATGGCTACACCTTC; abundance: .; v_gene: TRBV28; j_gene: TRBJ1-2; d_gene: TRBD1
CDR3aa: CASSLSGQGAHEQYF; CDR3nt: TGTGCCAGCAGTTTGTCCGGCCAGGGGGCGCATGAGCAGTACTTC; abundance: .; v_gene: TRBV28; j_gene: TRBJ2-7; d_gene: TRBD1
CDR3aa: CASSPGGTEAFF; CDR3nt: TGCGCCAGCAGTCCAGGGGGCACTGAAGCTTTCTTT; abundance: .; v_gene: TRBV4-1; j_gene: TRBJ1-1; d_gene: TRBD1
CDR3aa: CASSGRASEAFF; CDR3nt: TGTGCCAGCAGTGGGAGAGCCTCTGAAGCTTTCTTT; abundance: .; v_gene: TRBV2; j_gene: TRBJ1-1; d_gene: .
CDR3aa: CASIRTGGVNQPQHF; CDR3nt: TGTGCCAGCATCCGAACAGGGGGGGTCAATCAGCCCCAGCATTTT; abundance: .; v_gene: TRBV21-1; j_gene: TRBJ1-5; d_gene: .
CDR3aa: CASSDPETGPLGEQYF; CDR3nt: TGCGCCAGCAGCGACCCTGAGACAGGGCCTTTGGGCGAGCAGTACTTC; abundance: .; v_gene: TRBV5-1; j_gene: TRBJ2-7; d_gene: TRBD1
CDR3aa: CACSPGGSWTEAFF; CDR3nt: TGTGCCTGTTCCCCGGGAGGGAGTTGGACTGAAGCTTTCTTT; abundance: .; v_gene: TRBV30; j_gene: TRBJ1-1; d_gene: .
CDR3aa: CASSLDHGGSTDTQYF; CDR3nt: TGTGCCAGCAGTTTGGACCACGGCGGGTCCACAGATACGCAGTATTTT; abundance: .; v_gene: TRBV27; j_gene: TRBJ2-3; d_gene: .
CDR3aa: CASSASGRAGETQYF; CDR3nt: TGTGCCAGCAGTGCTAGCGGGAGGGCCGGGGAGACCCAGTACTTC; abundance: .; v_gene: TRBV6-4; j_gene: TRBJ2-5; d_gene: TRBD2
CDR3aa: CASSPRGGWIQETQYF; CDR3nt: TGCGCCAGCAGCCCCAGGGGTGGATGGATCCAAGAGACCCAGTACTTC; abundance: .; v_gene: TRBV5-1; j_gene: TRBJ2-5; d_gene: .
CDR3aa: CATSGRAGTSSYEQYF; CDR3nt: TGTGCCACCAGTGGACGGGCGGGGACGTCCTCCTACGAGCAGTACTTC; abundance: .; v_gene: TRBV6-1; j_gene: TRBJ2-7; d_gene: .
CDR3aa: CSGLPGTGPPETQYF; CDR3nt: TGCAGCGGACTTCCCGGGACAGGTCCCCCAGAGACCCAGTACTTC; abundance: .; v_gene: TRBV29-1; j_gene: TRBJ2-5; d_gene: TRBD1
CDR3aa: CASRAATGLGEQYF; CDR3nt: TGTGCCAGCAGGGCCGCGACAGGGTTGGGCGAGCAGTACTTC; abundance: .; v_gene: TRBV6-5; j_gene: TRBJ2-7; d_gene: TRBD1
CDR3aa: CASSSDRLTTDTQYF; CDR3nt: TGTGCCAGCAGTTCCGACAGGCTGACCACAGATACGCAGTATTTT; abundance: .; v_gene: TRBV6-6; j_gene: TRBJ2-3; d_gene: .
CDR3aa: CASMEGSNEQFF; CDR3nt: TGTGCCAGCATGGAGGGTAGCAATGAGCAGTTCTTC; abundance: .; v_gene: TRBV6-5; j_gene: TRBJ2-1; d_gene: .
CDR3aa: CAWSLMGPNYGYTF; CDR3nt: TGTGCCTGGAGTTTGATGGGCCCTAACTATGGCTACACCTTC; abundance: .; v_gene: TRBV30; j_gene: TRBJ1-2; d_gene: .
CDR3aa: CASSYTDYTGELFF; CDR3nt: TGTGCCAGCAGTTATACTGATTACACCGGGGAGCTGTTTTTT; abundance: .; v_gene: TRBV2; j_gene: TRBJ2-2; d_gene: .
CDR3aa: CARGEEWMTTNEKLFF; CDR3nt: TGTGCCAGAGGGGAGGAATGGATGACAACTAATGAAAAACTGTTTTTT; abundance: .; v_gene: TRBV2; j_gene: TRBJ1-4; d_gene: .
CDR3aa: CASSIGTSGTNYPDTQYF; CDR3nt: TGTGCCAGTAGTATAGGGACTAGCGGGACGAACTATCCAGATACGCAGTATTTT; abundance: .; v_gene: TRBV19; j_gene: TRBJ2-3; d_gene: TRBD2
CDR3aa: CASSPWTTPNYGYTF; CDR3nt: TGTGCCAGCAGCCCCTGGACAACTCCTAACTATGGCTACACCTTC; abundance: .; v_gene: TRBV11-2; j_gene: TRBJ1-2; d_gene: .
CDR3aa: CASSLAFRDEQFF; CDR3nt: TGTGCCAGCAGCTTAGCCTTTCGGGATGAGCAGTTCTTC; abundance: .; v_gene: TRBV7-6; j_gene: TRBJ2-1; d_gene: .
CDR3aa: CASSRGQGPTDTQYF; CDR3nt: TGTGCCAGCAGCCGCGGACAGGGGCCCACAGATACGCAGTATTTT; abundance: .; v_gene: TRBV11-3; j_gene: TRBJ2-3; d_gene: TRBD1
CDR3aa: CASSLSVSSYEQYF; CDR3nt: TGTGCCAGCAGCTTATCAGTTTCCTCCTACGAGCAGTACTTC; abundance: once; v_gene: TRBV5-4; j_gene: TRBJ2-7; d_gene: .
CDR3aa: CATSRDRVIYGYTF; CDR3nt: TGTGCCACCAGCAGGGACAGGGTCATCTATGGCTACACCTTC; abundance: .; v_gene: TRBV15; j_gene: TRBJ1-2; d_gene: TRBD1
CDR3aa: CASSPSWTGESSYNEQFF; CDR3nt: TGTGCCAGCTCACCCTCATGGACAGGAGAAAGCTCCTACAATGAGCAGTTCTTC; abundance: .; v_gene: TRBV18; j_gene: TRBJ2-1; d_gene: TRBD1
CDR3aa: CSVQGPEQYF; CDR3nt: TGCAGTGTTCAGGGTCCCGAGCAGTACTTC; abundance: .; v_gene: TRBV20-1; j_gene: TRBJ2-7; d_gene: .
CDR3aa: CASSRGRRMNTGELFF; CDR3nt: TGTGCCAGCTCACGAGGGCGACGGATGAACACCGGGGAGCTGTTTTTT; abundance: .; v_gene: TRBV18; j_gene: TRBJ2-2; d_gene: .
CDR3aa: CASRTGNTNEQFF; CDR3nt: TGTGCCAGCCGGACAGGGAATACGAATGAGCAGTTCTTC; abundance: .; v_gene: TRBV6-6; j_gene: TRBJ2-1; d_gene: TRBD1
CDR3aa: CASSLATGASYEQYF; CDR3nt: TGCGCCAGCAGCTTAGCTACAGGGGCCTCCTACGAGCAGTACTTC; abundance: .; v_gene: TRBV5-1; j_gene: TRBJ2-7; d_gene: TRBD1
CDR3aa: CSVAPGQWVNYGYTF; CDR3nt: TGCAGCGTTGCCCCAGGACAGTGGGTCAACTATGGCTACACCTTC; abundance: .; v_gene: TRBV29-1; j_gene: TRBJ1-2; d_gene: .
CDR3aa: CSVPRPGQGLHNEQFF; CDR3nt: TGCAGCGTTCCTCGACCGGGACAGGGACTCCACAATGAGCAGTTCTTC; abundance: .; v_gene: TRBV29-1; j_gene: TRBJ2-1; d_gene: TRBD1
CDR3aa: CASSQVPSTSYEQYF; CDR3nt: TGTGCCAGCAGCCAAGTCCCTAGCACCTCCTACGAGCAGTACTTC; abundance: .; v_gene: TRBV14; j_gene: TRBJ2-7; d_gene: .
CDR3aa: CASSPASLNYGYTF; CDR3nt: TGTGCCAGCAGCCCAGCGTCTCTTAACTATGGCTACACCTTC; abundance: once; v_gene: TRBV9; j_gene: TRBJ1-2; d_gene: .
CDR3aa: CASTLWESYNEQFF; CDR3nt: TGTGCCAGCACCCTTTGGGAGTCCTACAATGAGCAGTTCTTC; abundance: .; v_gene: TRBV16; j_gene: TRBJ2-1; d_gene: .
CDR3aa: CASGLVWTGTEAFF; CDR3nt: TGTGCTAGTGGTTTGGTATGGACAGGGACTGAAGCTTTCTTT; abundance: .; v_gene: TRBV12-5; j_gene: TRBJ1-1; d_gene: TRBD1
CDR3aa: CASSSNQPGQSTLTDTQYF; CDR3nt: TGTGCCAGCAGCTCAAACCAGCCGGGACAGTCTACTCTCACAGATACGCAGTATTTT; abundance: once; v_gene: TRBV7-9; j_gene: TRBJ2-3; d_gene: TRBD1
CDR3aa: CAWNRDSSNQPQHF; CDR3nt: TGTGCCTGGAACCGGGACAGTAGCAATCAGCCCCAGCATTTT; abundance: few; v_gene: TRBV30; j_gene: TRBJ1-5; d_gene: TRBD1
CDR3aa: CASSWVGSGLYQETQYF; CDR3nt: TGTGCCAGCAGCTGGGTCGGGTCAGGGCTGTACCAAGAGACCCAGTACTTC; abundance: .; v_gene: TRBV5-4; j_gene: TRBJ2-5; d_gene: .
CDR3aa: CSGGPGLKNTEAFF; CDR3nt: TGCAGCGGCGGACCGGGACTGAAGAACACTGAAGCTTTCTTT; abundance: once; v_gene: TRBV29-1; j_gene: TRBJ1-1; d_gene: .
CDR3aa: CASTRQDRGRTDTQYF; CDR3nt: TGTGCCAGCACCAGACAAGACAGGGGGCGTACAGATACGCAGTATTTT; abundance: .; v_gene: TRBV9; j_gene: TRBJ2-3; d_gene: TRBD1
CDR3aa: CSVVSGIAWSEQFF; CDR3nt: TGCAGCGTTGTAAGCGGGATTGCGTGGAGTGAGCAGTTCTTC; abundance: .; v_gene: TRBV29-1; j_gene: TRBJ2-1; d_gene: TRBD2
CDR3aa: CASRSTYNEQFF; CDR3nt: TGTGCCAGCAGGTCAACCTACAATGAGCAGTTCTTC; abundance: .; v_gene: TRBV6-5; j_gene: TRBJ2-1; d_gene: .
CDR3aa: CASRAQGGLRVAFF; CDR3nt: TGTGCCAGCAGAGCACAGGGGGGGCTCCGTGTGGCTTTCTTT; abundance: .; v_gene: TRBV2; j_gene: TRBJ1-1; d_gene: TRBD1
CDR3aa: CASSFGGENYNEQFF; CDR3nt: TGCGCCAGCAGCTTCGGGGGGGAAAATTACAATGAGCAGTTCTTC; abundance: .; v_gene: TRBV4-1; j_gene: TRBJ2-1; d_gene: TRBD2
CDR3aa: CASSPGGAPNTGELFF; CDR3nt: TGTGCCAGCAGTCCGGGGGGGGCCCCGAACACCGGGGAGCTGTTTTTT; abundance: .; v_gene: TRBV2; j_gene: TRBJ2-2; d_gene: TRBD2
CDR3aa: CASSHHRDFAGNTIYF; CDR3nt: TGTGCCAGCAGCCACCACAGGGATTTCGCAGGAAACACCATATATTTT; abundance: .; v_gene: TRBV16; j_gene: TRBJ1-3; d_gene: .
CDR3aa: CASSISGSPYEQYF; CDR3nt: TGTGCCAGTAGTATATCCGGGTCTCCCTACGAGCAGTACTTC; abundance: .; v_gene: TRBV19; j_gene: TRBJ2-7; d_gene: .
CDR3aa: CSLTRPGHSMNEQFF; CDR3nt: TGCAGCCTTACCCGACCGGGACACTCGATGAATGAGCAGTTCTTC; abundance: .; v_gene: TRBV29-1; j_gene: TRBJ2-1; d_gene: .
CDR3aa: CASTDLLGHRTQYF; CDR3nt: TGTGCCAGCACCGATCTTTTGGGTCACAGGACGCAGTATTTT; abundance: .; v_gene: TRBV28; j_gene: TRBJ2-3; d_gene: .
CDR3aa: CASSYLQGGDEQFF; CDR3nt: TGTGCCAGCAGTTACCTACAGGGTGGTGATGAGCAGTTCTTC; abundance: .; v_gene: TRBV6-6; j_gene: TRBJ2-1; d_gene: .
CDR3aa: CASSQPRRGSTDTQYF; CDR3nt: TGCGCCAGCAGCCAACCCCGACGGGGTAGCACAGATACGCAGTATTTT; abundance: .; v_gene: TRBV4-1; j_gene: TRBJ2-3; d_gene: .